This TCR beta chain was identified in a study of blood T cell repertoires in COVID-19. On the study more broadly: Some COVID-19 samples were acute and others convalescent; all came from the United States, Italy and Spain. The analysed material was cDNA or gDNA that came from T cells, B-cell-depleted T cells, or PBMCs.

Source study methods: The authors estimated nucleated cell counts from reference gene primer amplification. Here immunoSEQ multiplex PCR was the method, and the copy in TCRdb shows in-frame clones only, minus some. V and J calls plus clone size are reproduced from that table; the DNA served to infer D and trimming. The data contain approximately 290,000 clones, 80% to 90% of them seen just once; the ten biggest clones take up about 0.8%. The CDR3 runs 14 residues. From germline, CDR1 is SGDLS and CDR2 YYNGEE. V dropped 4 bases and J dropped 5; count of bases not matched to a gene: 6. The chain joins TRBV9 to TRBJ1-5, with 7 bases identical to TRBD1. This TCR was recovered from a young man with acute or convalescent COVID-19. The sequenced sample consisted of peripheral blood. The CDR3 DNA reads as TGTGCCAGCAGCCCCAGGACAGGTGATCAGCCCCAGCATTTT. Translating gives CASSPRTGDQPQHF.